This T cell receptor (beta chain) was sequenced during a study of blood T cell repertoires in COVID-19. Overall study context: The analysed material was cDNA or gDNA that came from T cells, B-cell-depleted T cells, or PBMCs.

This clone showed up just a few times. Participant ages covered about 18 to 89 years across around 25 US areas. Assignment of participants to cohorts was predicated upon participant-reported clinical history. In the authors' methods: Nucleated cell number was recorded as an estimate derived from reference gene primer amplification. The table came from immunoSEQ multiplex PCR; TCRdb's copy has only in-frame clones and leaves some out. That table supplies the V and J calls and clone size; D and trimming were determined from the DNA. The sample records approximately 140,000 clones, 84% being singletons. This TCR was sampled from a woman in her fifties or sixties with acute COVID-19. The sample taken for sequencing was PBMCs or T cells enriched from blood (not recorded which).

The CDR3 protein is CASSSGGTSGLTGELFF. The CDR3, as DNA: TGCGCCAGCAGCTCTGGCGGGACTAGCGGACTCACCGGGGAGCTGTTTTTT. The V gene is TRBV5-1, the J gene TRBJ2-2, with 11 bases lining up with TRBD2. With 3 bases clipped from V and 4 bases from J, the junction kept 8 bases outside the gene matches. This CDR3 spans 17 amino acids. The germline CDR1 and CDR2 sequences are SGHRS and YFSETQ. The whole variable domain, remainder taken from reference TRBV5-1 and TRBJ2-2, is KAGVTQTPRYLIKTRGQQVTLSCSPISGHRSVSWYQQTPGQGLQFLFEYFSETQRNKGNFPGRFSGRQFSNSRSEMNVSTLELGDSALYLCASSSGGTSGLTGELFFGEGSRLTVL.